This TCR beta chain was captured by sequencing in a study of identical twins. This clonotype was picked up a small number of times. With no exceptions, donors were healthy Caucasians. TCRdb used MiXCR to reprocess the 5' RACE reads, holding one entry per CDR3 protein. The profile shows about 690,000 distinct CDR3 sequences, approximately 21% of them singletons. V lost 4 bases and J 12 bases, leaving 13 bases between the germline ends. CDR3 length equals 12 residues. The germline CDR1 and CDR2 sequences are SEHNR and FQNEAQ (reference sequence). The same sample was also used in a study of T cells expressing NK-cell markers. That report notes: As a fraction of CD8+ T cells, dominant NKG2C+ clonotypes reached about 1.0-7.5% in six donors.

V is TRBV7-9 and J is TRBJ2-1; D gene ambiguous. This TCR was recovered from a woman between 18 and 29 years old in good health. Sequenced: PBMCs. The CDR3 DNA reads TGTGCCAGCAGCTCAAGACAACCGGGGCAGTTCTTC. Translated, it gives CASSSRQPGQFF.